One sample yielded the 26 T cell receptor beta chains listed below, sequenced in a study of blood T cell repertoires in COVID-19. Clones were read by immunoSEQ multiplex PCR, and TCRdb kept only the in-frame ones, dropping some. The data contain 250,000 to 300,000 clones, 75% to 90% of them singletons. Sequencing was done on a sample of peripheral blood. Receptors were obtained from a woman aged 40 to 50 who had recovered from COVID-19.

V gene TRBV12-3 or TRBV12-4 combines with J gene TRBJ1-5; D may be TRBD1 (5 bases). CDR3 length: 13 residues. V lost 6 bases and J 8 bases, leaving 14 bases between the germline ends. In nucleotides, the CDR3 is TGTGCCAGCAGCCAAGGGGTTCTCGAGCCCCAGCATTTT. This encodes CASSQGVLEPQHF.

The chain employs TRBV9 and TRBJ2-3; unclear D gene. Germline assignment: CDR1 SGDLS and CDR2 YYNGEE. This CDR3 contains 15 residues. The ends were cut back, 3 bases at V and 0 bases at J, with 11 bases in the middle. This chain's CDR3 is CASSAVPGSTDTQYF. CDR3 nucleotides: TGTGCCAGCAGCGCCGTCCCTGGCAGCACAGATACGCAGTATTTT.

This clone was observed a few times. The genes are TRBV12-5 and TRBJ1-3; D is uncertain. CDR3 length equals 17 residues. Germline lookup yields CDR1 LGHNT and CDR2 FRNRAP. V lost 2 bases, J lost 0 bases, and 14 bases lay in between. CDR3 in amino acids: CASGLTAQKNSGNTIYF. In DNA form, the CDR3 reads TGTGCTAGTGGTTTGACCGCACAAAAAAACTCTGGAAACACCATATATTTT.

The CDR3 region has the DNA TGTGCCAGCAGTTCCGGACAGCTTATTGGAACCGGGGAGCTGTTTTTT. It is translated as CASSSGQLIGTGELFF. The chain has TRBV6-5 and TRBJ2-2, with a tentative D call TRBD1 (6 bases). Trimming took 4 bases from V and 5 from J, leaving 17 bases between them. CDR3 size: 16 residues. The germline gives CDR1 MNHEY, CDR2 SVGAGI.

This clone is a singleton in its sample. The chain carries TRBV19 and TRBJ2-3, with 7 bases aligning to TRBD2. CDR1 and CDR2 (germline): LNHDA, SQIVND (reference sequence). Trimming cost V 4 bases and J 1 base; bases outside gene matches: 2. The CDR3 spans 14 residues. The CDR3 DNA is TGTGCCAGTAGTAGGGGGGGTCGCACAGATACGCAGTATTTT. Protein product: CASSRGGRTDTQYF. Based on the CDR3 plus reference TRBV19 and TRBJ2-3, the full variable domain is DGGITQSPKYLFRKEGQNVTLSCEQNLNHDAMYWYRQDPGQGLRLIYYSQIVNDFQKGDIAEGYSVSREKKESFPLTVTSAQKNPTAFYLCASSRGGRTDTQYFGPGTRLTVL.

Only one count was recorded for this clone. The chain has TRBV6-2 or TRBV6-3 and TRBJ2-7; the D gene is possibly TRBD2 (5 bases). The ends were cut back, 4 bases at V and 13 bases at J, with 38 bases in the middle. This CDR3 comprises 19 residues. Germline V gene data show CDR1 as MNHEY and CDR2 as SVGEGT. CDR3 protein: CASSSSWWPDDKGGEERYV. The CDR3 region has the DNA TGTGCCAGCAGTTCAAGTTGGTGGCCCGATGACAAAGGAGGCGAAGAGAGATACGTC.

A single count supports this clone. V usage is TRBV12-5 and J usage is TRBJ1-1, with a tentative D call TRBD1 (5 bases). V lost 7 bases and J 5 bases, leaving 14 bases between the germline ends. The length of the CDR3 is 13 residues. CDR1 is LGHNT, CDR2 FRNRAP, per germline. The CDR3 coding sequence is TGTGCTAGTGCCCCCCCGCGGGGGACTGAAGCTTTCTTT. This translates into CASAPPRGTEAFF.

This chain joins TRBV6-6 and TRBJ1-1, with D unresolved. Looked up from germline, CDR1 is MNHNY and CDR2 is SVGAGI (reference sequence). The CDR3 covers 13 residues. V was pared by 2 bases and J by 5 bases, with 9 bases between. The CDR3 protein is CASSYLGDTEAFF. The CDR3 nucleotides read TGTGCCAGCAGTTACCTCGGGGATACTGAAGCTTTCTTT.

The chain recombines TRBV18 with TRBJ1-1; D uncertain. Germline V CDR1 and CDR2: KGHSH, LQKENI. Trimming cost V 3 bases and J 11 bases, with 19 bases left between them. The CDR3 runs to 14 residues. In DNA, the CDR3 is TGTGCCAGCTCACCTTACTCCCTACGTGGTTGGGCTTTCTTT. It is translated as CASSPYSLRGWAFF.

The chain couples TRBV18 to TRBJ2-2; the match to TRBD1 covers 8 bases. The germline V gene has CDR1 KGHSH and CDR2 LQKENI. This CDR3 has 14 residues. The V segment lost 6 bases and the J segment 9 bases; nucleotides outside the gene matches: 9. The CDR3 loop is CASSRGQGARELFF. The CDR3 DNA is TGTGCCAGCTCCAGAGGCCAGGGGGCGCGGGAGCTGTTTTTT.

The CDR3 DNA reads TGTGCCAGCAGCCCGACAGGTCCGGAGACCCAGTACTTC. Protein: CASSPTGPETQYF. The chain joins TRBV3-1 (or the pseudogene TRBV3-2) to TRBJ2-5; TRBD1 might be the D (6 bases). The V end was cut by 4 bases, the J end by 5 bases, with 11 bases between. The CDR3 contains 13 residues. Germline V lookup: CDR1 LGHDT, CDR2 YNNKEL (reference sequence).

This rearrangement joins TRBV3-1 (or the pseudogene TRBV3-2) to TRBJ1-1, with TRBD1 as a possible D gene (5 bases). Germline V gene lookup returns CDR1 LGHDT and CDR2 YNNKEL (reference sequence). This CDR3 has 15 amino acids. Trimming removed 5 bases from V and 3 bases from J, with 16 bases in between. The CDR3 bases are TGTGCCAGCAGCTTATCCCAGGGTAGGGACACTGAAGCTTTCTTT. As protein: CASSLSQGRDTEAFF.

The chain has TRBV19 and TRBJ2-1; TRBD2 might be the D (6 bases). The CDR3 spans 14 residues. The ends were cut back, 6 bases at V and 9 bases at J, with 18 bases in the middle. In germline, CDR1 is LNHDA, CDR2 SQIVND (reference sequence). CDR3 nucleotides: TGTGCCAGTAGGGGGACTGGCTTTGGTCGTGAGCAGTTCTTC. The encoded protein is CASRGTGFGREQFF.

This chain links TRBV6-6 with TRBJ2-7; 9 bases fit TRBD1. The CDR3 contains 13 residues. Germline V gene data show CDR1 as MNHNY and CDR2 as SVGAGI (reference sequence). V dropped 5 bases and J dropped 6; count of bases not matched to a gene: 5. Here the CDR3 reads CASSKGQGSEQYV. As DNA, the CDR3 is TGTGCCAGCAGTAAGGGACAGGGTAGCGAGCAGTACGTC.

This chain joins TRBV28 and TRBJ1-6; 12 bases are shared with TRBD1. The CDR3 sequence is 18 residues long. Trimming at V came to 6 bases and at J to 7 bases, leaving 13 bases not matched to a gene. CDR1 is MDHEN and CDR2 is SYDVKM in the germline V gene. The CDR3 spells CASRDPGQGALGNSPLHF. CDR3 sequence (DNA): TGTGCCAGCAGAGACCCGGGACAGGGGGCCTTAGGGAATTCACCCCTCCACTTT.

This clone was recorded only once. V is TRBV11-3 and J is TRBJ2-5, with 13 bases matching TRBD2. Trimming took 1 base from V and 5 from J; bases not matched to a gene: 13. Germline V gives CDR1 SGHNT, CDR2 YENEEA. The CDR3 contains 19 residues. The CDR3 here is CASSLGTSLTSGRTETQYF. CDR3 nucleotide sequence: TGTGCCAGCAGCTTAGGAACCAGCTTGACTAGCGGGAGGACGGAGACCCAGTACTTC.

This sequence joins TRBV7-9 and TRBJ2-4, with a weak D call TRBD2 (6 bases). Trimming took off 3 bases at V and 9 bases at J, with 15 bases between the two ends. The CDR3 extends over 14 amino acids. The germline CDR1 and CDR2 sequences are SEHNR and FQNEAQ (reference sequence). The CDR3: CASSLEGRPTIQYF. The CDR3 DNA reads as TGTGCCAGCAGCTTGGAGGGACGGCCGACCATTCAGTACTTC.

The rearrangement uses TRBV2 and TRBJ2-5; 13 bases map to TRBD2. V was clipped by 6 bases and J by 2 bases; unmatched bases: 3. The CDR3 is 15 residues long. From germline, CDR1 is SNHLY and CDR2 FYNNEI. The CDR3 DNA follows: TGTGCCAGCAGCGAGACTAGCGGGAGGCAAGAGACCCAGTACTTC. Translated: CASSETSGRQETQYF.

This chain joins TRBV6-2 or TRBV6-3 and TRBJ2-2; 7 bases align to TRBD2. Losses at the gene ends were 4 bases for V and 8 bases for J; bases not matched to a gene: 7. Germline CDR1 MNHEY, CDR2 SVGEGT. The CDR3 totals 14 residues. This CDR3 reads CASSWLSGTGELFF. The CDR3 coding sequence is TGTGCCAGCAGTTGGTTGAGCGGGACTGGGGAGCTGTTTTTT.

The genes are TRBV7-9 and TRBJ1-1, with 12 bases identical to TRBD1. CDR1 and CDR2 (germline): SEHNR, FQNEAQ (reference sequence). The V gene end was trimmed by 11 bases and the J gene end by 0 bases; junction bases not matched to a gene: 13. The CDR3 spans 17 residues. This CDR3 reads CAVRSNRDRGLNTEAFF. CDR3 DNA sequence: TGTGCCGTAAGATCGAATCGGGACAGGGGGCTGAACACTGAAGCTTTCTTT.

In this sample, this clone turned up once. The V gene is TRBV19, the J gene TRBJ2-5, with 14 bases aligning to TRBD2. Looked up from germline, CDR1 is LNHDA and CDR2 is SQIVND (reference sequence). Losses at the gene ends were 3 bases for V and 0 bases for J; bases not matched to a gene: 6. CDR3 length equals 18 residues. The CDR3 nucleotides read TGTGCCAGTAGTATCAGGGGACTAGCGGGAGTTGACCAAGAGACCCAGTACTTC. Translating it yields CASSIRGLAGVDQETQYF. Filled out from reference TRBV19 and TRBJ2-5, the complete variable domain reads DGGITQSPKYLFRKEGQNVTLSCEQNLNHDAMYWYRQDPGQGLRLIYYSQIVNDFQKGDIAEGYSVSREKKESFPLTVTSAQKNPTAFYLCASSIRGLAGVDQETQYFGPGTRLLVL.

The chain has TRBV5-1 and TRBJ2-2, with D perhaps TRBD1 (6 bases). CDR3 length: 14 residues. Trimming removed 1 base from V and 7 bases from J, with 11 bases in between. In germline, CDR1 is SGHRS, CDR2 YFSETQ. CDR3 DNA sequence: TGCGCCAGCAGCTTGATCGGGACACTCGGGGAGCTGTTTTTT. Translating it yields CASSLIGTLGELFF.

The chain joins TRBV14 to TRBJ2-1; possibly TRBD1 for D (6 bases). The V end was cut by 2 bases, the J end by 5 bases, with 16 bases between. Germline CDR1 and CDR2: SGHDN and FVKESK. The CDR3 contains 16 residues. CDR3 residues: CASSQSPGVADNEQFF. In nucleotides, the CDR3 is TGTGCCAGCAGCCAATCTCCAGGGGTGGCTGACAATGAGCAGTTCTTC. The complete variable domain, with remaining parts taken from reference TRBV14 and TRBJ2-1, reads EAGVTQFPSHSVIEKGQTVTLRCDPISGHDNLYWYRRVMGKEIKFLLHFVKESKQDESGMPNNRFLAERTGGTYSTLKVQPAELEDSGVYFCASSQSPGVADNEQFFGPGTRLTVL.

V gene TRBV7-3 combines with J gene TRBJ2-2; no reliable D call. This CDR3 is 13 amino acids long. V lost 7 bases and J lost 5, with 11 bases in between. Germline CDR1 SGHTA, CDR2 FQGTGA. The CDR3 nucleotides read TGTGCCAGCACCCCAAGCCCAACCGGGGAGCTGTTTTTT. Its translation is CASTPSPTGELFF.

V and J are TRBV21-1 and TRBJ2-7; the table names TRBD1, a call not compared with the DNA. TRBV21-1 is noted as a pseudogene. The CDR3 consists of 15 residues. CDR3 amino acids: CASRGQAKNPYEQYV. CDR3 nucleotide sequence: TGTGCCAGCAGGGGACAGGCAAAAAACCCCTACGAGCAGTACGTC.

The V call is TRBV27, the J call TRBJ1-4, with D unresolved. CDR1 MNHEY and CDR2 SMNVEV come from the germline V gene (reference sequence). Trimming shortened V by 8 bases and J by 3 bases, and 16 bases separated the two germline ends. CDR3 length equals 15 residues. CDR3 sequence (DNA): TGTGCCAGCGGTGGGAGAGGGAGGGCTAATGAAAAACTGTTTTTT. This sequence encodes CASGGRGRANEKLFF.